The rows below give T cell receptor beta chains drawn from one sample of a study of blood T cell repertoires in COVID-19. Measured with immunoSEQ multiplex PCR; TCRdb has only the in-frame clones, and not every one. The table shows over 300,000 clones, with 70% to 90% occurring only once. The source material was PBMCs or T cells enriched from blood (not recorded which). The receptors were sampled from a man under 40 who had recovered from COVID-19. Each CDR3 is given with its conserved first and last residue. D genes are given only for firm matches. The listing skips clone size in some rows; elsewhere it reads once, few, many or a size class.

>TRBV15|once|TRBJ1-4|TRBD1
TGTGCCACCAGCAGCCGACAGGGGACTAATGAAAAACTGTTTTTT
CATSSRQGTNEKLFF
>TRBV9|NA|TRBJ1-2|NA
TGTGCCAGCAGCCCCTGGGGGGTTGACTACACCTTC
CASSPWGVDYTF
>TRBV6-1|NA|TRBJ2-7|NA
TGTGCCAGCAGTACAACGGGTACCTACGAGCAGTACTTC
CASSTTGTYEQYF
>TRBV7-9|NA|TRBJ2-7|NA
TGTGCCAGCAGCTTTTCGGTCGGCTACGAGCAGTACTTC
CASSFSVGYEQYF
>TRBV4-3|NA|TRBJ2-1|NA
TGCGCCAGCAGCCAAGCCGGGACATGGAGTGTAAATGAGCAGTTCTTC
CASSQAGTWSVNEQFF
>TRBV11-2|NA|TRBJ2-1|TRBD1
TGTGCCAGCATCGGACAGGGTCAGCGCAATGAGCAGTTCTTC
CASIGQGQRNEQFF
>TRBV12-5|NA|TRBJ2-1|TRBD1
TGTGCTAGTGGTCATACGACAGGGAACGAGCAGTTCTTC
CASGHTTGNEQFF
>TRBV6-2/TRBV6-3|many|TRBJ1-1|NA
TGTGCCAGCAGTTACTCGGAGCGGGCTGAAGCTTTCTTT
CASSYSERAEAFF
>TRBV6-2/TRBV6-3|NA|TRBJ1-2|NA
TGTGCCAGCAGTCCACACGGGACATTACAAGCTAACTATGGCTACACCTTC
CASSPHGTLQANYGYTF
>TRBV6-9|NA|TRBJ2-1|NA
TGTGCCAGCACCCTTGACAACCTCCTGATTTACAATGAGCAGTTCTTC
CASTLDNLLIYNEQFF
>TRBV11-2|NA|TRBJ1-1|TRBD1
TGTGCCAGCAGCCTAGGGGGCGGTGCTGAAGCTTTCTTT
CASSLGGGAEAFF
>TRBV27|once|TRBJ2-1|TRBD1
TGTGCCAGCAGTTCCCGGACAGGGGCAATACTCAATGAGCAGTTCTTC
CASSSRTGAILNEQFF
>TRBV3-1/TRBV3-2|NA|TRBJ2-5|NA
TGTGCCAGCACCACTCTAGCAGCTGAGACCCAGTACTTC
CASTTLAAETQYF
>TRBV7-9|NA|TRBJ2-3|TRBD1
TGTGCCAGCAGCTATGGACAGGCCCGTTGGGGCACAGATACGCAGTATTTT
CASSYGQARWGTDTQYF